A selection of T cell receptor beta chains follows, all from one sample in a study of blood T cell repertoires in COVID-19. TCRdb's table, derived via immunoSEQ multiplex PCR, lists solely in-frame clones and lacks some. This table holds some 250,000 clones, around 87% found once. The source material was PBMCs or T cells enriched from blood (not recorded which). Receptors originate from a woman between 40 and 55 years old with acute COVID-19. The CDR3 runs from the conserved cysteine through the conserved F or W. A D gene is named only where the DNA matches it firmly. Some rows mark clone size as missing; the rest say once, few, many or name a class of expanded clone.

.	TRBV6-5	TRBJ1-2	TRBD1	TGTGCCAGCAGTTCCGGGACAGGGGGTCTTGGCTACACCTTC	CASSSGTGGLGYTF
.	TRBV7-9	TRBJ2-1	TRBD2	TGTGCCAGCAGCTTGACTAGCGGATACAATGAGCAGTTCTTC	CASSLTSGYNEQFF
.	TRBV11-2	TRBJ1-5	TRBD1	TGTGCCAGCAGCTTAAATACAGGGGGGAATCAGCCCCAGCATTTT	CASSLNTGGNQPQHF
.	TRBV29-1	TRBJ2-3	TRBD2	TGCAGCGTTGGGGTCAGCGGGGTAGAAGATACGCAGTATTTT	CSVGVSGVEDTQYF
.	TRBV29-1	TRBJ2-3	TRBD2	TGCAGCGTTGCCGGCGGGAGTAGGGCAGATACGCAGTATTTT	CSVAGGSRADTQYF
.	TRBV27	TRBJ2-5	.	TGTGCCAGCAGTCCGAGGTCATTTTCGGAGACCCAGTACTTC	CASSPRSFSETQYF
.	TRBV7-9	TRBJ2-7	TRBD1	TGTGCCAGCAGCTTGTCAGGGGGCGACTACGAGCAGTACTTC	CASSLSGGDYEQYF
.	TRBV30	TRBJ1-1	.	TGTGCCTGGAGTAAGACAGGCACTGAAGCTTTCTTT	CAWSKTGTEAFF
.	TRBV9	TRBJ1-1	TRBD1	TGTGCCAGCAGCGAGAGGGGGCCCGGGAACACTGAAGCTTTCTTT	CASSERGPGNTEAFF
.	TRBV27	TRBJ2-2	TRBD1	TGTGCCAGCAGTCCACTGACAGGGATAGCCGGGGAGCTGTTTTTT	CASSPLTGIAGELFF
.	TRBV7-8	TRBJ2-1	TRBD2	TGTGCCAGCAGCTTAGGACTAGCGGGAGCTAACAATGAGCAGTTCTTC	CASSLGLAGANNEQFF
.	TRBV29-1	TRBJ1-1	.	TGCAGCGTCGCCCCCACAGGGCTGAACACTGAAGCTTTCTTT	CSVAPTGLNTEAFF
once	TRBV11-3	TRBJ1-1	TRBD1	TGTGCCAGCAGCCCGACAGGGGTGAACACTGAAGCTTTCTTT	CASSPTGVNTEAFF
.	TRBV18	TRBJ2-5	TRBD1	TGTGCCAGCTCACCCCAGACAGGGGGGATGGAGACCCAGTACTTC	CASSPQTGGMETQYF
.	TRBV5-1	TRBJ2-7	TRBD1	TGCGCCACTTCAAGGTCCGGGACAGGGGCCTTCGAGCAGTACTTC	CATSRSGTGAFEQYF
.	TRBV4-1	TRBJ2-5	TRBD2	TGCGCCAGCACAGACTTGTGGCTAGCGGGAGAGACCCAGTACTTC	CASTDLWLAGETQYF
.	TRBV19	TRBJ2-1	TRBD1	TGTGCCAGGACTCTTTCGGGACAGGGTAAGATTTTGACCTACAATGAGCAGTTCTTC	CARTLSGQGKILTYNEQFF
.	TRBV6-5	TRBJ2-1	TRBD2	TGTGCCAGTACAGCGGGATGGAGCTCCTACAATGAGCAGTTCTTC	CASTAGWSSYNEQFF
.	TRBV11-2	TRBJ2-1	TRBD2	TGTGCCAGCAGCTTAGGGACTAGCGGGAGTATCGACAATGAGCAGTTCTTC	CASSLGTSGSIDNEQFF
.	TRBV7-8	TRBJ2-5	TRBD2	TGTGCCAGCACCTTAGGGACTAGGGTAGAGACCCAGTACTTC	CASTLGTRVETQYF
.	TRBV5-1	TRBJ2-5	.	TGCGCCAGCAGCTCATTCCGGGGAGGCGGTCGAGAGACCCAGTACTTC	CASSSFRGGGRETQYF
.	TRBV5-5	TRBJ1-5	.	TGTGCCAGCAGCTTGGTGGAGGGGGGGCGCAGGGCTCAGCCCCAGCATTTT	CASSLVEGGRRAQPQHF
.	TRBV28	TRBJ2-1	TRBD2	TGTGCCAGCCAATCTAGCGGGAGGGCCTATGAGCAGTTCTTC	CASQSSGRAYEQFF
.	TRBV9	TRBJ1-1	.	TGTGCCAGCGGAGGGCGGACGAACACTGAAGCTTTCTTT	CASGGRTNTEAFF
.	TRBV7-9	TRBJ2-1	.	TGTGCCAGCAGCCCCGGACTTAACGATGAGCAGTTCTTC	CASSPGLNDEQFF
.	TRBV9	TRBJ2-7	.	TGTGCCAGCAGCGTAGGTGCCAGGTCCTACGAGCAGTACTTC	CASSVGARSYEQYF